This T cell receptor (beta chain) was found in a study of CD4+ T cells in melanoma. Concerning this clone itself: Its matching antigen is unknown.

Produced via immunoSEQ multiplex PCR; TCRdb's table is partial and in-frame only. The sample carries about 11,000 clones, less than 75% recorded once. Study-wide results and caveats: Diverse differentiation states were reported for melanoma neoantigen-specific CD4+ T cells.

This CDR3 spans 15 amino acids. In germline, CDR1 is LNHDA, CDR2 SQIVND (reference sequence). Trimming stripped 10 bases from V and 7 bases from J, with 23 bases between. The sequencing sample was made of cells from a culture (not recorded whether cultured in vitro). V is TRBV19 and J is TRBJ1-5, with a tentative D call TRBD1 (5 bases). The TCR originated in a human donor with melanoma. For the CDR3, the DNA is TGTGCCACCACGCGCGCGGCAGGGACTGGGCAGCCCCAGCATTTT. The encoded protein is CATTRAAGTGQPQHF.